This TCR beta chain derives from a study of CD8 T cells in Susac syndrome. An input of roughly 0.45 to 1 ug of RNA was subjected to reverse transcription using random hexamers. Each CDR3 protein gets one entry after TCRdb re-called the immunoSEQ multiplex PCR reads with MiXCR. Of some 150,000 distinct CDR3 sequences listed, approximately 95% are singletons. The sequenced material came from CD4+ T cells from PBMCs. The receptor's source is a human donor with Susac syndrome.

This chain's CDR3 is CASSKETVF. In nucleotides, the CDR3 is TGTGCCAGCAGCAAAGAGACAGTCTTC. The rearrangement uses TRBV21-1 and TRBJ2-1. TRBV21-1 is shown as a pseudogene. The CDR3 sequence is 9 residues long.